This TCR beta chain was recovered during a study of prognosis after radiotherapy for stage I lung cancer. Overall study: Median age was 74.5 years (about 53 to 84) among around 13 men and 6 or 7 women.

This clonotype occurred many times. Antigen unknown. Study-wide points: Usage of TRBV and TRBJ genes reportedly differed between metastatic and non-metastatic patients.

The genomic DNA TCR beta CDR3 region underwent two rounds of multiplex PCR. The use of primers specific to each TRBV and TRBJ gene characterized first-round PCR. TCRdb itself ran the multiplex PCR reads through MiXCR, one entry per CDR3 protein. Found here are some 35,000 distinct CDR3 sequences, about 32% of them singletons; the top ten hold less than 30%. Germline CDR1 is SGHKS and CDR2 is YYEKEE (reference sequence). There are 14 residues in the CDR3. V lost 0 bases and J 0 bases, leaving 7 bases between the germline ends. This clonotype was sampled from a donor older than 45 with non-small cell lung cancer. Material: PBMCs, obtained before or after stereotactic body radiation therapy (not recorded which). The gene calls are TRBV5-5 and TRBJ2-7; D unresolved. The CDR3 sequence is CASSLVGRSYEQYF. The CDR3 coding sequence is TGTGCCAGCAGCTTGGTCGGCCGCTCCTACGAGCAGTACTTC. Supplemented by reference TRBV5-5 and TRBJ2-7, the full variable domain reads DAGVTQSPTHLIKTRGQQVTLRCSPISGHKSVSWYQQVLGQGPQFIFQYYEKEERGRGNFPDRFSARQFPNYSSELNVNALLLGDSALYLCASSLVGRSYEQYFGPGTRLTVT.